These 12 T cell receptor beta chains were all obtained from the same sample, sequenced in a study of a mutant IDH1 vaccine in newly diagnosed glioma. Method: immunoSEQ multiplex PCR; TCRdb's copy keeps in-frame clones and lacks some. The sample holds around 80,000 clones; about 85% are singletons and the top ten take approximately 0.8%. These receptors are not linked to any known antigen. Time point in this sample: week 23, last vaccination. All doses held 300 ug of mutant IDH1 20-mer peptide, with topical imiquimod. The sequencing here drew on PBMCs, taken from a glioma patient whose treatment included an IDH1 peptide vaccine. The receptors were gathered from a woman aged 45-65 years with glioma.

The J gene is TRBJ2-2, the V gene TRBV5-1, with TRBD2 as a possible D gene (5 bases). The CDR3 runs 16 residues. Trimming removed 0 bases at V and 8 bases at J, with 17 bases between. CDR1 and CDR2 from the germline V gene are SGHRS and YFSETQ. The CDR3 is CASSLEGLHEGGELFF. The DNA for the CDR3 is TGCGCCAGCAGCTTGGAAGGGCTCCATGAGGGAGGGGAGCTGTTTTTT.

The CDR3 DNA reads as TGTGCCAGCAGCAAAGAAGGCGGGACCTGCACAGATACGCAGTATTTT. Amino acid sequence: CASSKEGGTCTDTQYF. This sequence joins TRBV21-1 and TRBJ2-3; TRBD2 is the table's D call and was not checked against the DNA. TRBV21-1 is flagged as a pseudogene. The CDR3 consists of 16 residues.

This clone was recorded once. J is TRBJ2-3 and V is TRBV28, with D perhaps matching TRBD2 (5 bases). Germline CDR1 and CDR2: MDHEN and SYDVKM. Trimming took off 6 bases at V and 3 bases at J, with 16 bases between the two ends. The CDR3 has 15 amino acids. As DNA, the CDR3 is TGTGCCAGCAGCCCCCCCCCGGGAAGGACAGATACGCAGTATTTT. Its translation is CASSPPPGRTDTQYF.

This clone was observed a single time. This rearrangement joins TRBV5-8 to TRBJ2-7; D is ambiguous. The CDR3 contains 15 residues. Trimming took off 6 bases at V and 2 bases at J, with 18 bases between the two ends. Germline V CDR1 and CDR2: SGHTS, YDEGEE. The CDR3 sequence is CASIPSLPLPYEQYF. The CDR3 nucleotides are TGTGCCAGCATCCCTTCACTCCCTCTCCCCTACGAGCAGTACTTC.

The chain couples TRBV10-3 to TRBJ2-1, with D tentatively TRBD2 (6 bases). The CDR3 is 18 amino acids. From germline, CDR1 is ENHRY and CDR2 SYGVKD. Trimming took off 6 bases at V and 2 bases at J, with 23 bases between the two ends. CDR3 DNA: TGTGCCATCAGGGCCGCTCCGGGACTCCTCATGACCTACAATGAGCAGTTCTTC. It yields the protein CAIRAAPGLLMTYNEQFF.

J is TRBJ1-1 and V is TRBV28, with D possibly being TRBD1 (6 bases). The V gene lost 1 base and the J gene lost 5 bases, with 17 bases spanning the gap. The CDR3 is 16 amino acids. Per the germline V gene, CDR1 is MDHEN and CDR2 is SYDVKM. The CDR3 region is CASSLSGRGLRTEAFF. For the CDR3, the DNA is TGTGCCAGCAGTTTATCGGGCAGGGGATTACGGACTGAAGCTTTCTTT.

The rearrangement joins TRBV25-1 to TRBJ2-5; 10 nucleotides align to TRBD1. The CDR3 runs to 15 residues. V gave up 4 bases and J gave up 6 bases; unmatched junction bases: 8. Germline V lookup: CDR1 MGHDK, CDR2 SYGVNS. This CDR3 reads CASSVMGQGKKTQYF. CDR3 DNA: TGTGCCAGCAGTGTTATGGGACAGGGGAAGAAGACCCAGTACTTC.

The CDR3 DNA reads as TGTGCCAGCAGTTACTCCCACAGGGGCGGGGAGACCCAGTACTTC. Amino acids: CASSYSHRGGETQYF. This chain joins TRBV6-5 and TRBJ2-5; 7 positions agree with TRBD1. J lost 5 bases, V lost 0 bases, and 6 bases had no gene match. This CDR3 region has 15 residues. Germline V gene data show CDR1 as MNHEY and CDR2 as SVGAGI.

This chain links TRBV30 with TRBJ1-3; possibly TRBD1 for D (6 bases). The CDR3 covers 17 residues. CDR1 and CDR2 (germline): GTSNPN, SVGIG (reference sequence). V shed 0 bases and J shed 4 bases, with 19 bases lying between them. CDR3: CAWSVLQGRVSGNTIYF. The CDR3 DNA follows: TGTGCCTGGAGTGTACTACAGGGCAGAGTATCCGGAAACACCATATATTTT. The whole variable domain, remainder taken from reference TRBV30 and TRBJ1-3, is SQTIHQWPATLVQPVGSPLSLECTVEGTSNPNLYWYRQAAGRGLQLLFYSVGIGQISSEVPQNLSASRPQDRQFILSSKKLLLSDSGFYLCAWSVLQGRVSGNTIYFGEGSWLTVV.

The chain couples TRBV4-1 to TRBJ2-3, with 12 bases matching TRBD1. V dropped 8 bases and J dropped 7; count of bases not matched to a gene: 4. Germline CDR1 reads MGHRA; CDR2 reads YSYEKL. This CDR3 comprises 13 residues. The CDR3 bases are TGCGCCAGCGAGGGACAGGGGGCAAATACGCAGTATTTT. It yields the protein CASEGQGANTQYF.

This clone was seen only once. The J gene is TRBJ2-5, the V gene TRBV19; TRBD2 aligns across 8 bases. The germline V gene encodes CDR1 LNHDA and CDR2 SQIVND (reference sequence). Losses at the gene ends were 3 bases for V and 2 bases for J; bases not matched to a gene: 2. The CDR3 length is 14 residues. The DNA of the CDR3 is TGTGCCAGTAGTATGCGGGGGGCTCAAGAGACCCAGTACTTC. Translating it yields CASSMRGAQETQYF.

The chain couples TRBV7-8 to TRBJ1-4; weak D call: TRBD1 (5 bases). This CDR3 comprises 12 residues. Trimming stripped 5 bases from V and 8 bases from J, with 9 bases between. Germline lookup yields CDR1 SGHVS and CDR2 FQNEAQ. The CDR3 nucleotides read TGTGCCAGCAGCCTACGGGGGGAAAAACTGTTTTTT. It specifies CASSLRGEKLFF.